These 32 T cell receptor beta chains share one sample of origin, sequenced in a study of cytomegalovirus exposure and HLA in healthy donors. PCR primers comprised 60 Vbeta and 13 Jbeta primers. Some clones are missing from TCRdb's copy, which holds only in-frame ones; the method was immunoSEQ multiplex PCR. The top ten clones hold 7% to 8.5% of a sample with 150,000 to 200,000 clones, approximately 80% of them seen once. Material for sequencing was PBMCs. These receptors came from a male donor in good health and CMV-seropositive.

The chain links TRBV7-3 to TRBJ1-1; D call uncertain. The V gene's germline CDR1 is SGHTA and CDR2 FQGTGA. The length of the CDR3 is 14 residues. Trimming cost V 5 bases and J 3 bases, with 13 bases left between them. DNA of the CDR3: TGTGCCAGCAGCGCCCTCGGCGGAGACACTGAAGCTTTCTTT. Translated: CASSALGGDTEAFF.

The chain recombines TRBV2 with TRBJ2-1, with 8 bases that match TRBD2. V shed 0 bases and J 8 bases; nucleotides not matched to a gene: 12. This CDR3 is built from 17 residues. Germline V gene sequence: CDR1 SNHLY, CDR2 FYNNEI. The CDR3 nucleotides are TGTGCCAGCAGTGAAGCCCCGGGGGCGGGGGGAGAGGATGAGCAGTTCTTC. It is translated as CASSEAPGAGGEDEQFF.

This sequence joins TRBV15 and TRBJ2-3; the match to TRBD1 covers 9 bases. Germline V gene sequence: CDR1 LNHNV, CDR2 YYDKDF (reference sequence). V dropped 6 bases and J dropped 2; count of bases not matched to a gene: 3. The CDR3 has 14 residues. CDR3 nucleotides: TGTGCCACCAGACGGGACAGGGCCACAGATACGCAGTATTTT. This codes for CATRRDRATDTQYF.

This sequence joins TRBV29-1 and TRBJ1-1; D remains ambiguous. The V and J ends lost 4 bases and 1 base respectively, with 7 bases between them. Per the germline V gene, CDR1 is SQVTM and CDR2 is ANQGSEA. This CDR3 has 12 amino acids. The CDR3 here is CSVVHTNTEAFF. In DNA form, the CDR3 reads TGCAGCGTTGTACACACGAACACTGAAGCTTTCTTT.

This clone was observed a handful of times. V usage is TRBV6-5 and J usage is TRBJ1-1, with 9 nucleotides matching TRBD1. Germline V gives CDR1 MNHEY, CDR2 SVGAGI. CDR3 size: 15 residues. V dropped 4 bases and J dropped 5; count of bases not matched to a gene: 8. The CDR3 sequence is CASSLPGQGWTEAFF. In DNA form, the CDR3 reads TGTGCCAGCAGTTTACCGGGACAGGGTTGGACTGAAGCTTTCTTT.

The genes are TRBV4-2 and TRBJ1-5; 7 bases align to TRBD1. With 1 base clipped from V and 3 bases from J, the junction kept 6 bases outside the gene matches. Germline-derived CDR1 and CDR2 are LGHNA and YNFKEQ. The CDR3 is made up of 16 amino acids. The CDR3 loop is CASSQGLGQYNQPQHF. The CDR3 DNA sequence: TGTGCCAGCAGCCAAGGGTTGGGACAGTACAATCAGCCCCAGCATTTT.

This chain connects TRBV7-2 to TRBJ2-7; TRBD2 is a possible D gene (6 bases). V lost 5 bases to trimming and J lost 3 bases, with 23 bases between them. CDR3 length: 17 amino acids. Germline-derived CDR1 and CDR2 are SGHTA and FQGNSA. The CDR3 DNA is TGTGCCAGCAGCCTGGACCCCGGGATAGCGGATCTCTACGAGCAGTACTTC. It codes for CASSLDPGIADLYEQYF.

The chain employs TRBV5-1 and TRBJ2-5; 7 bases align to TRBD1. Per germline, CDR1 SGHRS and CDR2 YFSETQ. With V trimmed by 7 bases and J by 5 bases, 14 bases remained unmatched. The CDR3 runs to 15 residues. In nucleotides, the CDR3 is TGCGCCAGCGGGCCCTCTTTTGGACAGGCCGAGACCCAGTACTTC. Protein sequence: CASGPSFGQAETQYF.

This clone occurred once. The J gene is TRBJ1-6, the V gene TRBV27; 7 nucleotides align to TRBD1. Per germline, CDR1 MNHEY and CDR2 SMNVEV (reference sequence). The ends lost 0 bases at V and 10 bases at J; junction bases unmatched: 3. The CDR3 consists of 14 residues. The CDR3, as DNA: TGTGCCAGCAGTTTATCGACAGGGAGCTCACCCCTCCACTTT. Its translation: CASSLSTGSSPLHF.

The chain joins TRBV6-1 to TRBJ1-1; tentative D call: TRBD1 (6 bases). Deletions cut 7 bases from V and 11 bases from J, with 20 bases between. Per the germline V gene, CDR1 is MNHNS and CDR2 is SASEGT. This CDR3 spans 13 amino acids. In DNA, the CDR3 is TGTGCCAGCACCCCCATGGGGGCCTTGTGGGCTTTCTTT. This sequence encodes CASTPMGALWAFF.

This rearrangement joins TRBV6-5 to TRBJ2-2; D not resolved. The germline CDR1 and CDR2 sequences are MNHEY and SVGAGI. The CDR3 spans 15 residues. V was trimmed by 0 bases and J by 6 bases, leaving 11 bases between them. The chain's CDR3 is CASSYSAGLAGELFF. The CDR3 DNA reads as TGTGCCAGCAGTTACTCGGCAGGCCTCGCCGGGGAGCTGTTTTTT.

The chain couples TRBV5-1 to TRBJ2-5; D gene unclear. V was clipped by 5 bases and J by 1 base, with 6 bases between them. The CDR3 sequence is 12 residues long. Germline CDR1 is SGHRS and CDR2 is YFSETQ. The CDR3 region has the DNA TGCGCCAGCAGGGCAGGCCAAGAGACCCAGTACTTC. Amino acids: CASRAGQETQYF.

The CDR3 sequence: CASKVTGYPRGGEAFF. The CDR3 DNA sequence: TGTGCCAGCAAGGTGACAGGGTACCCCCGCGGCGGGGAAGCTTTCTTT. The gene calls are TRBV2 and TRBJ1-1, with 7 positions matching TRBD1. J was trimmed by 8 bases and V by 7 bases; bases with no gene match: 19. Per the germline V gene, CDR1 is SNHLY and CDR2 is FYNNEI. CDR3 size: 16 residues.

This chain uses TRBV5-1 with TRBJ2-7; weak D call: TRBD2 (5 bases). Looked up from germline, CDR1 is SGHRS and CDR2 is YFSETQ. V was trimmed by 1 base and J by 2 bases, leaving 19 bases between them. The length of the CDR3 is 17 residues. CDR3 coding DNA: TGCGCCAGCAGCTTGTCGGGGTCACTAGAGGCCCCCTACGAGCAGTACTTC. Translation gives CASSLSGSLEAPYEQYF. Supplemented by reference TRBV5-1 and TRBJ2-7, the full variable domain reads KAGVTQTPRYLIKTRGQQVTLSCSPISGHRSVSWYQQTPGQGLQFLFEYFSETQRNKGNFPGRFSGRQFSNSRSEMNVSTLELGDSALYLCASSLSGSLEAPYEQYFGPGTRLTVT.

The chain couples TRBV29-1 to TRBJ2-7, with TRBD1 matching 9 bases. The CDR3 contains 16 residues. V shed 2 bases and J 0 bases; nucleotides not matched to a gene: 8. Germline CDR1 is SQVTM and CDR2 is ANQGSEA. The CDR3 DNA sequence: TGCAGCGTTGAATGGACCGGGACAGGGAGCTCCTACGAGCAGTACTTC. Amino acids: CSVEWTGTGSSYEQYF.

This chain uses TRBV11-2 with TRBJ1-2, with D possibly TRBD1 on 6 matching bases. This CDR3 region has 15 residues. Per germline, CDR1 SGHAT and CDR2 FQNNGV. V lost 5 bases and J lost 4, with 17 bases in between. The CDR3 region is CASSTPGQGFYGYTF. CDR3 sequence (DNA): TGTGCCAGCAGCACCCCGGGACAAGGATTCTATGGCTACACCTTC.

This clone was detected only a few times. The J gene is TRBJ2-4, the V gene TRBV9; D perhaps matches TRBD2 (7 bases). The CDR3 extends over 16 amino acids. The V end lost 2 bases, the J end lost 7 bases, and 19 bases lay between the germline ends. Germline assignment: CDR1 SGDLS and CDR2 YYNGEE. DNA of the CDR3: TGTGCCAGCAGCGTCACGGCGGGGGCCTCTGTGAACATTCAGTACTTC. Its translation: CASSVTAGASVNIQYF.

V and J are TRBV7-6 and TRBJ2-3; perhaps TRBD2 as D (6 bases). V was cut by 5 bases and J by 6 bases, with 9 bases left in between. CDR3 length equals 12 residues. The germline CDR1 and CDR2 sequences are SGHVS and FNYEAQ. CDR3 bases: TGTGCCAGCAGCACCCTAGCGGATACGCAGTATTTT. The encoded protein is CASSTLADTQYF.

In this sample, this clone turned up a few times. The CDR3 protein is CASSRTGLATEQYF. The CDR3 DNA is TGTGCCAGCAGCCGTACAGGGCTGGCTACCGAGCAGTACTTC. J is TRBJ2-7 and V is TRBV11-2; D may be TRBD1 (6 bases). Looked up from germline, CDR1 is SGHAT and CDR2 is FQNNGV. There are 14 residues in the CDR3. V shed 5 bases and J shed 6 bases, with 17 bases lying between them.

This clone appeared once. V usage is TRBV11-3 and J usage is TRBJ1-1; D is uncertain. Germline CDR1 is SGHNT and CDR2 is YENEEA. V lost 2 bases and J 0 bases, leaving 4 bases between the germline ends. The length of the CDR3 is 13 residues. CDR3 nucleotide sequence: TGTGCCAGCAGCTTATATATGAACACTGAAGCTTTCTTT. Amino acids: CASSLYMNTEAFF.

This rearrangement joins TRBV2 to TRBJ2-3; 13 bases agree with TRBD2. CDR3 length equals 17 residues. Germline CDR1 is SNHLY and CDR2 is FYNNEI. Trimming removed 7 bases from V and 5 bases from J; junction bases left unmatched: 12. The DNA of the CDR3 is TGTGCCAGCACAGGACTAGCGGGGGAGAGTATAGGAGATACGCAGTATTTT. Translation gives CASTGLAGESIGDTQYF.

CDR3: CATSRELMDYETQYF. The CDR3 DNA reads as TGTGCCACCAGCAGGGAGTTGATGGACTATGAGACCCAGTACTTC. The chain carries TRBV15 and TRBJ2-5, with D tentatively TRBD2 (6 bases). Trimming removed 3 bases at V and 5 bases at J, with 16 bases between. Germline V gene lookup returns CDR1 LNHNV and CDR2 YYDKDF (reference sequence). The CDR3 loop spans 15 amino acids.

This chain joins TRBV4-1 and TRBJ1-1; 11 bases align to TRBD1. V shed 4 bases and J 5 bases; nucleotides not matched to a gene: 3. Germline V gene data show CDR1 as MGHRA and CDR2 as YSYEKL. The CDR3 contains 14 residues. CDR3 in DNA: TGCGCCAGCAGCCCGGGACAGGGGGGTACTGAAGCTTTCTTT. This gives the protein CASSPGQGGTEAFF.

V gene TRBV5-6 combines with J gene TRBJ2-3; maybe TRBD2 (6 bases). This CDR3 region has 15 residues. Trimming pared 0 bases from V and 3 bases from J, leaving 11 bases between. Germline CDR1 and CDR2: SGHDT and YYEEEE. CDR3 region: CASSLALLATDTQYF. The CDR3 DNA follows: TGTGCCAGCAGCTTGGCCCTGCTAGCGACAGATACGCAGTATTTT.

This clone showed up just once. The V call is TRBV9, the J call TRBJ2-1; 12 bases agree with TRBD2. The trim removed 0 bases at V and 6 bases at J, leaving 4 bases unmatched. The CDR3 length is 16 residues. The germline V gene encodes CDR1 SGDLS and CDR2 YYNGEE. CDR3 bases: TGTGCCAGCAGCGTAGTCCTAGCGGGGGGGCCCAATGAGCAGTTCTTC. Residues: CASSVVLAGGPNEQFF.

The CDR3 sequence: CASSNVRLGTGESRITDTQYF. Written as DNA, the CDR3 is TGTGCCAGCAGCAATGTCCGACTCGGGACAGGGGAATCGAGGATCACAGATACGCAGTATTTT. J is TRBJ2-3 and V is TRBV7-3, with TRBD1 identical over 10 bases. V lost 5 bases to trimming and J lost 2 bases; unmatched junction nucleotides: 22. The length of the CDR3 is 21 residues. Per the germline V gene, CDR1 is SGHTA and CDR2 is FQGTGA.

The CDR3 loop is CASRPSGGPAYNEQFF. CDR3 nucleotides: TGTGCCAGCAGGCCAAGCGGGGGGCCCGCCTACAATGAGCAGTTCTTC. This rearrangement joins TRBV27 to TRBJ2-1; 9 bases are a match to TRBD2. V shed 6 bases and J 2 bases; nucleotides not matched to a gene: 8. The CDR3 loop spans 16 amino acids. CDR1 is MNHEY and CDR2 is SMNVEV in the germline V gene (reference sequence).

This CDR3 is CASSPPNTGELFF. The CDR3 DNA follows: TGTGCCAGCAGCCCTCCGAACACCGGGGAGCTGTTTTTT. The chain carries TRBV5-4 and TRBJ2-2; D not certain. The CDR3 is made up of 13 amino acids. Trimming left V 4 bases short and J 0 bases short, with 4 bases between. The germline V gene encodes CDR1 SGHNT and CDR2 YYREEE (reference sequence). The full variable domain, in which reference TRBV5-4 and TRBJ2-2 provide the parts outside the CDR3, is ETGVTQSPTHLIKTRGQQVTLRCSSQSGHNTVSWYQQALGQGPQFIFQYYREEENGRGNFPPRFSGLQFPNYSSELNVNALELDDSALYLCASSPPNTGELFFGEGSRLTVL.

The V call is TRBV10-2, the J call TRBJ2-7, with 9 bases fitting TRBD1. Germline CDR1 and CDR2: WSHSY and SAAADI. V lost 9 bases to trimming and J lost 6 bases; unmatched junction nucleotides: 9. The CDR3 totals 13 residues. CDR3 amino acids: CASTDRGSGEQYF. CDR3 DNA sequence: TGCGCCAGTACGGACAGGGGCAGTGGCGAGCAGTACTTC.

The V call is TRBV14, the J call TRBJ2-7; D unresolved. The CDR3 spans 14 residues. Germline values: CDR1 SGHDN, CDR2 FVKESK. Deletions cut 4 bases from V and 2 bases from J, with 12 bases between. The CDR3 nucleotides are TGTGCCAGCAGCCCGACGCGCAGCGCCTACGAGCAGTACTTC. Translated, it gives CASSPTRSAYEQYF.

This chain joins TRBV11-2 and TRBJ1-2; perhaps TRBD1 as D (6 bases). Trimming took off 2 bases at V and 7 bases at J, with 17 bases between the two ends. From germline, CDR1 is SGHAT and CDR2 FQNNGV. CDR3 size: 15 residues. CDR3 amino acids: CASSLNRGGAGGYTF. The CDR3 region has the DNA TGTGCCAGCAGCTTAAATAGGGGGGGGGCAGGTGGCTACACCTTC.

The genes are TRBV7-9 and TRBJ2-1, with 13 bases matching TRBD2. After removal of 4 bases from V and 9 bases from J, the junction contained 6 bases not matched to a gene. Germline V gene lookup returns CDR1 SEHNR and CDR2 FQNEAQ (reference sequence). The CDR3 loop spans 15 amino acids. The CDR3 DNA sequence: TGTGCCAGCAGCTCCGGACTAGCGGGGGTTGGTGAGCAGTTCTTC. Translation gives CASSSGLAGVGEQFF.